This T cell receptor (beta chain) was recovered during a study of CD8 T cells in Susac syndrome. Random hexamers were used to reverse transcribe 0.5 to 1 ug of RNA. Amplification of TCR beta CDR3 was carried out by immunoSEQ multiplex PCR, which covered 54 Vbeta and 13 Jbeta segments. TCRdb re-derived calls from the immunoSEQ multiplex PCR reads in MiXCR, one entry per CDR3 protein. The sample lists some 180,000 distinct CDR3 sequences; about 95% were seen once. Trimming shortened V by 2 bases and J by 2 bases, and 10 bases separated the two germline ends. The CDR3 covers 13 residues. CDR1 is SQVTM, CDR2 ANQGSEA, per germline. CD8+ and CD4+ T cells circulating in blood were sequenced for TCR beta. Healthy donors acted as controls, with matching for age and sex. CD8+ and CD4+ T cells were negatively isolated; TEMRA cells were FACS-enriched.

Source material: CD4+ T cells from PBMCs. The sequence was obtained from a human donor in good health. This sequence joins TRBV29-1 and TRBJ2-7; D uncertain. CDR3 bases: TGCAGCGTTGAACTGGCAGTCACCTACGAGCAGTACTTC. Its protein is CSVELAVTYEQYF.